Each of the 28 T cell receptor beta chains below was sequenced from the same sample in a study of T cell responses to AZD1222 COVID-19 vaccine. TCRdb keeps only in-frame clones here, not all; method: immunoSEQ multiplex PCR. In the table there are about 86,000 clones, over 75% of which are singletons. The specimen was peripheral blood, collected 28 days after the second AZD1222 dose. The receptor set was obtained from an adult who received the AZD1222 COVID-19 vaccine.

This rearrangement joins TRBV9 to TRBJ2-1; the match to TRBD2 covers 11 bases. The CDR3 contains 16 residues. Germline assignment: CDR1 SGDLS and CDR2 YYNGEE. The ends lost 4 bases at V and 8 bases at J; junction bases unmatched: 11. For the CDR3, the DNA is TGTGCCAGCAGCCAGATAGCGGGAGGGGTAAGTCATGAGCAGTTCTTC. This sequence encodes CASSQIAGGVSHEQFF.

The rearrangement uses TRBV10-3 and TRBJ2-7; D remains unclear. The germline V gene has CDR1 ENHRY and CDR2 SYGVKD. With 11 bases removed from V and 3 bases from J, the gap between germline ends came to 8 bases. The CDR3 has 10 residues. CDR3 in amino acids: CAAGVYEQYF. CDR3 nucleotides: TGTGCCGCAGGAGTCTACGAGCAGTACTTC.

The rearrangement uses TRBV4-1 and TRBJ2-7; D is possibly TRBD1 (6 bases). Trimming removed 0 bases at V and 3 bases at J, with 18 bases between. The CDR3 has 17 amino acids. Germline V lookup: CDR1 MGHRA, CDR2 YSYEKL. CDR3: CASSQDHHRDLNYEQYF. DNA of the CDR3: TGCGCCAGCAGCCAAGACCACCACAGGGATCTCAACTACGAGCAGTACTTC.

The chain links TRBV27 to TRBJ2-1, with D unclear. Trimming shortened V by 4 bases and J by 7 bases, and 11 bases separated the two germline ends. In germline, CDR1 is MNHEY, CDR2 SMNVEV (reference sequence). The CDR3 totals 13 residues. The CDR3 DNA reads TGTGCCAGCAGTTCAGACCGGCGGAATGAGCAGTTCTTC. Amino acids: CASSSDRRNEQFF.

This clone has just one count. The chain is built from TRBV13 and TRBJ2-1, with TRBD2 matching over 13 bases. V dropped 4 bases and J dropped 13; count of bases not matched to a gene: 4. Germline CDR1 PRHDT, CDR2 FYEKMQ (reference sequence). CDR3 length: 13 amino acids. The DNA of the CDR3 is TGTGCCAGCAGCTCAGGACTAGCGGGAGTTCAGTTCTTC. It yields the protein CASSSGLAGVQFF.

The chain recombines TRBV7-2 with TRBJ2-6; a possible D gene is TRBD2 (6 bases). The CDR3 is 19 residues long. Trimming stripped 5 bases from V and 1 base from J, with 21 bases between. Germline V gene sequence: CDR1 SGHTA, CDR2 FQGNSA. The CDR3 sequence: CASSPRRGLGPSGANVLTF. The CDR3 DNA is TGTGCCAGCAGCCCTAGGAGGGGCCTTGGGCCTTCTGGGGCCAACGTCCTGACTTTC.

This rearrangement joins TRBV9 to TRBJ2-3, with 14 positions matching TRBD2. This CDR3 is built from 17 residues. V dropped 0 bases and J dropped 4; count of bases not matched to a gene: 4. The germline gives CDR1 SGDLS, CDR2 YYNGEE. In DNA, the CDR3 is TGTGCCAGCAGCGTAGCCGGACTAGCGGGGGGTGCAGATACGCAGTATTTT. Protein product: CASSVAGLAGGADTQYF.

This clone has a single count. Relative to the germline gene, one junction end is altered; a read error may explain this. The chain employs TRBV7-7 and TRBJ2-5, with 16 bases identical to TRBD2. The CDR3 has 15 amino acids. Looked up from germline, CDR1 is SSHAT and CDR2 is FNYEAQ (reference sequence). CDR3 amino acids: CASSLGLAGGETQYF. For the CDR3, the DNA is TGTGCTAGCAGCTTGGGACTAGCGGGGGGGGAGACCCAGTACTTC.

This chain uses TRBV9 with TRBJ2-7; D is undetermined. Trimming removed 0 bases at V and 7 bases at J, with 5 bases between. The germline CDR1 and CDR2 sequences are SGDLS and YYNGEE. The CDR3 has 11 residues. CDR3 sequence reads: CASSVAEEQYF. The CDR3, as DNA: TGTGCCAGCAGCGTAGCTGAAGAGCAGTACTTC.

This clone was seen a single time. The same CDR3 arises from other DNA sequences in this sample as well. The V and J genes are TRBV14 and TRBJ1-1; 8 nucleotides match TRBD1. CDR1 SGHDN and CDR2 FVKESK come from the germline V gene. V trimming: 0 bases; J trimming: 10 bases; junction bases outside the gene matches: 4. The CDR3 extends over 13 amino acids. The CDR3 DNA sequence: TGTGCCAGCAGCCAAGATCGTACAGGGGGAGCTTTCTTT. Translation: CASSQDRTGGAFF.

The chain links TRBV2 to TRBJ2-5, with 10 bases matching TRBD2. CDR1 and CDR2 (germline): SNHLY, FYNNEI. CDR3 length equals 15 residues. V trimming: 11 bases; J trimming: 4 bases; junction bases outside the gene matches: 13. The CDR3 protein is CAGESSGGPGETQYF. CDR3 nucleotide sequence: TGTGCCGGAGAGAGTAGCGGGGGGCCGGGAGAGACCCAGTACTTC. Supplemented by reference TRBV2 and TRBJ2-5, the full variable domain reads EPEVTQTPSHQVTQMGQEVILRCVPISNHLYFYWYRQILGQKVEFLVSFYNNEISEKSEIFDDQFSVERPDGSNFTLKIRSTKLEDSAMYFCAGESSGGPGETQYFGPGTRLLVL.

As regards this clone: This CDR3 is also generated by other DNA sequences in the sample. V usage is TRBV28 and J usage is TRBJ2-3; D unresolved. Germline lookup yields CDR1 MDHEN and CDR2 SYDVKM. The V end was cut by 2 bases, the J end by 3 bases, with 3 bases between. There are 12 residues in the CDR3. The CDR3 nucleotides read TGTGCCAGCAGTTTAAGGACAGATACGCAGTATTTT. Its translation: CASSLRTDTQYF.

This clone appeared a single time. This rearrangement joins TRBV7-2 to TRBJ2-5; D is perhaps TRBD1 or TRBD2 (6 bases each). This CDR3 region has 17 residues. Germline loops: CDR1 SGHTA, CDR2 FQGNSA. The V end lost 0 bases, the J end lost 4 bases, and 18 bases lay between the germline ends. CDR3 sequence reads: CASSLAGGGGVAETQYF. The CDR3 bases are TGTGCCAGCAGCTTAGCGGGGGGCGGCGGGGTGGCAGAGACCCAGTACTTC.

This chain uses TRBV11-3 with TRBJ2-7, with TRBD1 identical over 8 bases. The CDR3 totals 14 residues. V lost 5 bases to trimming and J lost 3 bases; unmatched junction nucleotides: 6. Germline V lookup: CDR1 SGHNT, CDR2 YENEEA. The CDR3 DNA reads TGTGCCAGCAGCCGTGACAGGGGTGTCTACGAGCAGTACTTC. This translates into CASSRDRGVYEQYF.

The chain links TRBV30 to TRBJ1-6, with D possibly TRBD1 on 6 matching bases. The germline V gene encodes CDR1 GTSNPN and CDR2 SVGIG (reference sequence). The CDR3 consists of 13 residues. With 3 bases removed from V and 7 bases from J, the gap between germline ends came to 10 bases. CDR3 protein: CAWRGGRNSPLHF. CDR3 in DNA: TGTGCCTGGAGGGGGGGGCGGAATTCACCCCTCCACTTT.

The chain has TRBV5-1 and TRBJ1-3; 9 bases are shared with TRBD1. CDR3 length equals 15 residues. Germline loops: CDR1 SGHRS, CDR2 YFSETQ. V lost 4 bases, J lost 1 base, and 3 bases stayed unmatched. The CDR3 coding sequence is TGCGCCAGCAGCGGAGGGACAGGGTCTGGAAACACCATATATTTT. Translation: CASSGGTGSGNTIYF. The whole variable domain, remainder taken from reference TRBV5-1 and TRBJ1-3, is KAGVTQTPRYLIKTRGQQVTLSCSPISGHRSVSWYQQTPGQGLQFLFEYFSETQRNKGNFPGRFSGRQFSNSRSEMNVSTLELGDSALYLCASSGGTGSGNTIYFGEGSWLTVV.

The rearrangement uses TRBV19 and TRBJ1-3; D might be TRBD1 (6 bases). CDR1 is LNHDA, CDR2 SQIVND, per germline (reference sequence). V was pared by 3 bases and J by 0 bases, with 15 bases between. The CDR3 spans 17 residues. Here the CDR3 DNA reads TGTGCCAGTAGTATCAGGGGACTGGCCTTCTCTGGAAACACCATATATTTT. Residues: CASSIRGLAFSGNTIYF.

This chain joins TRBV6-4 and TRBJ2-6; TRBD1 or TRBD2 may be the D gene (5 bases each). This CDR3 region has 19 residues. Germline V CDR1 and CDR2: MRHNA, SNTAGT. V lost 5 bases, J lost 0 bases, and 20 bases lay in between. The CDR3 region is CASSPRREGPLSGANVLTF. The CDR3 nucleotides are TGTGCCAGCAGTCCTCGGCGAGAGGGACCCCTCTCTGGGGCCAACGTCCTGACTTTC.

V gene TRBV30 combines with J gene TRBJ2-7, with 13 bases fitting TRBD2. V lost 4 bases, J lost 3 bases, and 9 bases stayed unmatched. Germline-derived CDR1 and CDR2 are GTSNPN and SVGIG (reference sequence). The CDR3 spans 16 residues. The chain's CDR3 is CAWTPGLAGVFYEQYF. The CDR3 DNA follows: TGTGCCTGGACCCCCGGACTAGCGGGAGTTTTCTACGAGCAGTACTTC.

This chain uses TRBV11-2 with TRBJ2-2; 9 nucleotides match TRBD1. The CDR3 is 15 residues long. J was trimmed by 5 bases and V by 5 bases; bases with no gene match: 6. The germline V gene has CDR1 SGHAT and CDR2 FQNNGV. CDR3 amino acids: CASSAGTGWTGELFF. Here the CDR3 DNA reads TGTGCCAGCAGCGCCGGGACAGGGTGGACCGGGGAGCTGTTTTTT.

The J gene is TRBJ1-6, the V gene TRBV6-1; D is ambiguous. V was trimmed by 3 bases and J by 10 bases, leaving 7 bases between them. Per germline, CDR1 MNHNS and CDR2 SASEGT. This CDR3 has 12 amino acids. The chain's CDR3 is CASSDLRSPLHF. The CDR3 nucleotides are TGTGCCAGCAGTGATCTAAGGTCACCCCTCCACTTT.

The chain uses TRBV29-1 and TRBJ1-1; 7 positions match TRBD1. V lost 4 bases and J lost 1; bases outside the gene matches: 3. The CDR3 runs 13 residues. CDR1 SQVTM and CDR2 ANQGSEA come from the germline V gene. CDR3 sequence: CSVVPGGNTEAFF. CDR3 nucleotide sequence: TGCAGCGTTGTACCAGGGGGGAACACTGAAGCTTTCTTT. Full variable domain (rest looked up from reference TRBV29-1 and TRBJ1-1): SAVISQKPSRDICQRGTSLTIQCQVDSQVTMMFWYRQQPGQSLTLIATANQGSEATYESGFVIDKFPISRPNLTFSTLTVSNMSPEDSSIYLCSVVPGGNTEAFFGQGTRLTVV.

The chain combines TRBV21-1 with TRBJ2-7; no check of the table's D call, TRBD2, against the DNA was made. TRBV21-1 is a pseudogene segment. The CDR3 covers 13 residues. The DNA of the CDR3 is TGTGCCAGCGGTTGGCTAGTTAGCTACGAGCAGTACTTC. This gives the protein CASGWLVSYEQYF.

The chain uses TRBV15 and TRBJ1-3, with D maybe TRBD1 (5 bases). CDR1 is LNHNV and CDR2 is YYDKDF in the germline V gene (reference sequence). This CDR3 spans 15 amino acids. The V gene lost 5 bases and the J gene lost 2 bases, with 13 bases spanning the gap. CDR3 protein: CATSPRGTAGNTIYF. The CDR3 DNA reads as TGTGCCACCAGCCCGAGAGGGACGGCTGGAAACACCATATATTTT.

The chain combines TRBV13 with TRBJ2-1; D is perhaps TRBD2 (6 bases). This CDR3 contains 16 residues. Trimming stripped 6 bases from V and 6 bases from J, with 21 bases between. Germline CDR1 and CDR2: PRHDT and FYEKMQ (reference sequence). CDR3 nucleotides: TGTGCCAGCAGAGAGGAGGGGAGGAGGCGGGGCAATGAGCAGTTCTTC. It codes for CASREEGRRRGNEQFF.

CDR3 in amino acids: CASSDRTGGIDEQYF. In nucleotides, the CDR3 is TGCGCCAGCAGCGACAGGACAGGGGGGATCGACGAGCAGTACTTC. J is TRBJ2-7 and V is TRBV4-1, with 10 bases fitting TRBD1. Per germline, CDR1 MGHRA and CDR2 YSYEKL. This CDR3 contains 15 residues. V lost 5 bases, J lost 5 bases, and 9 bases stayed unmatched.

This rearrangement joins TRBV5-4 to TRBJ2-7; tentatively, D is TRBD1 or TRBD2 (6 bases each). Trimming left V 4 bases short and J 7 bases short, with 18 bases between. The CDR3 length is 14 residues. Germline V CDR1 and CDR2: SGHNT, YYREEE (reference sequence). CDR3 residues: CASSPRGTGAEQYF. Written as DNA, the CDR3 is TGTGCCAGCAGCCCGCGAGGGACGGGGGCGGAGCAGTACTTC. The full variable domain, completed using reference TRBV5-4 and TRBJ2-7, is ETGVTQSPTHLIKTRGQQVTLRCSSQSGHNTVSWYQQALGQGPQFIFQYYREEENGRGNFPPRFSGLQFPNYSSELNVNALELDDSALYLCASSPRGTGAEQYFGPGTRLTVT.

The V call is TRBV11-2, the J call TRBJ1-5; D is possibly TRBD1 (5 bases). The germline V and J ends were trimmed by 5 bases and 6 bases, with 14 bases remaining between them. In germline, CDR1 is SGHAT, CDR2 FQNNGV. This CDR3 spans 14 amino acids. The CDR3: CASSPAGGAQPQHF. The DNA of the CDR3 is TGTGCCAGCAGCCCCGCCGGTGGGGCTCAGCCCCAGCATTTT.